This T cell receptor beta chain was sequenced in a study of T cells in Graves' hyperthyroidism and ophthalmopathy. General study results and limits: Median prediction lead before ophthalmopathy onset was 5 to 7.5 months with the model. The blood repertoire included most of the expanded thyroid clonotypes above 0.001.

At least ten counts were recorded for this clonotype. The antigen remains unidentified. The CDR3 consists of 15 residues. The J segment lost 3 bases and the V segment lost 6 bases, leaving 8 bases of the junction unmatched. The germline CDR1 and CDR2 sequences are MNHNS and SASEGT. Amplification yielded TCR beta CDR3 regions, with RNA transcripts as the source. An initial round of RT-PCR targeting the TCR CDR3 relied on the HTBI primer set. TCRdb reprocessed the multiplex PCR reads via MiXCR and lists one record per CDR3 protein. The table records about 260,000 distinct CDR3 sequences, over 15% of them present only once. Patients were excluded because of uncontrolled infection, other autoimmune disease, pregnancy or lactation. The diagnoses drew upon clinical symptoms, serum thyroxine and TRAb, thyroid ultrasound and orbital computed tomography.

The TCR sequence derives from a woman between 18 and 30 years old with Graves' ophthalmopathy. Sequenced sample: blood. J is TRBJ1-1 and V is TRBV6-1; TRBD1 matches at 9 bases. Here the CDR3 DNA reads TGTGCCAGCAGGAGAATACAGGGGGCCGACACTGAAGCTTTCTTT. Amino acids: CASRRIQGADTEAFF.